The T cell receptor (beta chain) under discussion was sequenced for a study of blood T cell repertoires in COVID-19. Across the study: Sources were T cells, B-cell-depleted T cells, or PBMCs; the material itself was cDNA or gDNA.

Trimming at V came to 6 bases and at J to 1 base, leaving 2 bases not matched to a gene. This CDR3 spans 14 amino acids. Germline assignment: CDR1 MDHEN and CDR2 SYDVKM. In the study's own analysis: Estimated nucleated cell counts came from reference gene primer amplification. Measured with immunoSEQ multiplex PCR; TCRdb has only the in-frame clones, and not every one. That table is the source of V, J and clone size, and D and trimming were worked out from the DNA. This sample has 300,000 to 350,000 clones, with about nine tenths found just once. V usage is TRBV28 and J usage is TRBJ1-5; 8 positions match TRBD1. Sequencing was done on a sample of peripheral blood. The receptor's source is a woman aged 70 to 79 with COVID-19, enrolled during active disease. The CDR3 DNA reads TGTGCCAGCAGGGGACAGGCGAGCAATCAGCCCCAGCATTTT. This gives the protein CASRGQASNQPQHF. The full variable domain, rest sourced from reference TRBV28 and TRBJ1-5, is DVKVTQSSRYLVKRTGEKVFLECVQDMDHENMFWYRQDPGLGLRLIYFSYDVKMKEKGDIPEGYSVSREKKERFSLILESASTNQTSMYLCASRGQASNQPQHFGDGTRLSIL.